This TCR beta chain was sequenced for a study of T cell repertoires in cytomegalovirus infection. The CDR3 runs to 15 residues. CDR1 SGDLS and CDR2 YYNGEE come from the germline V gene. V gave up 8 bases and J gave up 0 bases; unmatched junction bases: 8. TCRdb passed the reads through MiXCR, listing each CDR3 protein once. The sample lists 500,000 to 600,000 distinct CDR3 sequences, about 15% seen once, with 20% to 30% in the top ten. This clonotype was seen a handful of times. The sample comprised CD8+ T cells from PBMCs. The receptor's source is a human donor in good health (CMV status not recorded). Some clones in this sample may be carry-over from other donors' samples. The chain uses TRBV9 and TRBJ2-1; 7 bases agree with TRBD2. In DNA form, the CDR3 reads TGTGCCAGTGGGCTAGCGGAGAGCTCCTACAATGAGCAGTTCTTC. It translates to CASGLAESSYNEQFF.